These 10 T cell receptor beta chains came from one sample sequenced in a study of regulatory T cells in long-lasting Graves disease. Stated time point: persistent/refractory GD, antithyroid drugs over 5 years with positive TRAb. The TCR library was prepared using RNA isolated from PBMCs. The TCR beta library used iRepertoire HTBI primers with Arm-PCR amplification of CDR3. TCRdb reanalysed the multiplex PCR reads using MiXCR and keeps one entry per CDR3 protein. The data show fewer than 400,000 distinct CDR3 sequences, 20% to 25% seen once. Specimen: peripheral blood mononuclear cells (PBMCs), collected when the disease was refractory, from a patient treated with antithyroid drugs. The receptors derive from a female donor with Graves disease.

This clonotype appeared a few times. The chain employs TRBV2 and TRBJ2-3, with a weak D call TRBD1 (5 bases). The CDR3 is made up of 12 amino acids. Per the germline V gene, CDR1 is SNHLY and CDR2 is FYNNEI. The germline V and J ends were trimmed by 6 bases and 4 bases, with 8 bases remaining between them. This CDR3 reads CASRQGPDTQYF. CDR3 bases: TGTGCCAGCAGGCAGGGCCCAGATACGCAGTATTTT.

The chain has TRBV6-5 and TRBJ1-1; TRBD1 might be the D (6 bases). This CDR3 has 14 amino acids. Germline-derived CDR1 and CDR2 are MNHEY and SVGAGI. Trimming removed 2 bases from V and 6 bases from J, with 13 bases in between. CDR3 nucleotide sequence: TGTGCCAGCAGTTACCAGGGGCTCGGCCCTGAAGCTTTCTTT. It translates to CASSYQGLGPEAFF.

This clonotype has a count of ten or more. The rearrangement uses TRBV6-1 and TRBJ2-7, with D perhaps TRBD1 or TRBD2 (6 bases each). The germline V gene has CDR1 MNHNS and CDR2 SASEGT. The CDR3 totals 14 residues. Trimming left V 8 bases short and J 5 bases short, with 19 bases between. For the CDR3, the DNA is TGTGCCAGCCAACTTCTCGGGGGCTTCAACGAGCAGTACTTC. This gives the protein CASQLLGGFNEQYF.

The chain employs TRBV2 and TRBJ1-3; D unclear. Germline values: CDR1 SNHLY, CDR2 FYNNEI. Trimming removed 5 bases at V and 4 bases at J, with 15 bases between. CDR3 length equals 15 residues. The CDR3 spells CASSSGRPPGNTIYF. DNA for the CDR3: TGTGCCAGCAGTTCAGGAAGACCGCCCGGAAACACCATATATTTT.

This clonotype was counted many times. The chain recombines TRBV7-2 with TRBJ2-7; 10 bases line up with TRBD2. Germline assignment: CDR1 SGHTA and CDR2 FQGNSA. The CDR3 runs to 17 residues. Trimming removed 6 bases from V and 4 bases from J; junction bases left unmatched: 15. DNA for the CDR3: TGTGCCAGCAGTAAAATGGCGTCTTCGACTAGCGGGTACGAGCAGTACTTC. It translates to CASSKMASSTSGYEQYF.

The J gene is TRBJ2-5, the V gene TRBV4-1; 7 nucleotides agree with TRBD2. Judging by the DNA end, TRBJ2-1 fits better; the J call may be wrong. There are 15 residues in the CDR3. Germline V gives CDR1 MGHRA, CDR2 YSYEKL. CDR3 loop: CASSQDGRESNEQFF. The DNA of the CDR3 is TGCGCCAGCAGCCAAGATGGGCGGGAGTCGAATGAGCAGTTCTTC.

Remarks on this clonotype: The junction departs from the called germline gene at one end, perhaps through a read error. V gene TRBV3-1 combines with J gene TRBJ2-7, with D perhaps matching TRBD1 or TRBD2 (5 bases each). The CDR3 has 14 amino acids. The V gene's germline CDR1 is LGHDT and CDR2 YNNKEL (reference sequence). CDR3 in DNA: TGTGCCGGCAGCCTCCGGGACCGATCCTACGAGCAGTACTTC. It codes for CAGSLRDRSYEQYF.

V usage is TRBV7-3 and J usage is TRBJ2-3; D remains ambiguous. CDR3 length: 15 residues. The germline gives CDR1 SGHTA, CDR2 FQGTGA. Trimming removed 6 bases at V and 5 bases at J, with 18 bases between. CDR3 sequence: CASSSTSEAQDTQYF. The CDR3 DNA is TGTGCCAGCAGTTCCACAAGCGAAGCGCAAGATACGCAGTATTTT.

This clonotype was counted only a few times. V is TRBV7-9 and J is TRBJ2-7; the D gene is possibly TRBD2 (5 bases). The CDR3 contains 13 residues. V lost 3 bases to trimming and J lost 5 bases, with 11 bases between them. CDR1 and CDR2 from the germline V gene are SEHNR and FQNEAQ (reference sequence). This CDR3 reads CASSLASNHEQYF. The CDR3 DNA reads TGTGCCAGCAGCTTGGCTAGCAACCACGAGCAGTACTTC.

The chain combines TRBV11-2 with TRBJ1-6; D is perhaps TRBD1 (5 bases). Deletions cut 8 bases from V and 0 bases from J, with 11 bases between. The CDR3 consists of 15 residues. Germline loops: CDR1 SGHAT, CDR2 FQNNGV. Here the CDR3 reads CASGEDSSYNSPLHF. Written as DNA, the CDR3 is TGTGCCAGCGGAGAAGACAGCTCCTATAATTCACCCCTCCACTTT.